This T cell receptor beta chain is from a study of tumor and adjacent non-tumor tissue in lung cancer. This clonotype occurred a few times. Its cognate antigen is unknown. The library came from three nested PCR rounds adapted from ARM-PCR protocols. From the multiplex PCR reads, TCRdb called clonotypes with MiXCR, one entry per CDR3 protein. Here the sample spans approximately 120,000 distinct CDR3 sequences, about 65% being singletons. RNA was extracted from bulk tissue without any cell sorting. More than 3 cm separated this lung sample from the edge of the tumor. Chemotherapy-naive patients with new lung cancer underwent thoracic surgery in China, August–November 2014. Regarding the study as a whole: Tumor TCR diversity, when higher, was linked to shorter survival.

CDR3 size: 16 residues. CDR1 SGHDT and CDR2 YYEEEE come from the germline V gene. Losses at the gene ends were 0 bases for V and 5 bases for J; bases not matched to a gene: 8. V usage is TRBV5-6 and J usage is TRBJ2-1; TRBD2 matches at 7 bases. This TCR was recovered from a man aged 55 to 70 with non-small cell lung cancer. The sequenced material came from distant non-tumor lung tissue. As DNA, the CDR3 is TGTGCCAGCAGCTTGGTCGCGGGAGTAGTAAACAATGAGCAGTTCTTC. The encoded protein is CASSLVAGVVNNEQFF.